The entry below gives a single T cell receptor (beta chain) sequence along with its context. Its cognate antigen is unknown. Reverse transcription of all isolated RNA meant that expressed TCRB transcripts were sequenced. Sequencing was performed with immunoSEQ multiplex PCR; in TCRdb, only in-frame clones are kept and a portion is missing. The sample gives some 350,000 clones, roughly 12% of which show up once; roughly 0.015% is in the top ten. This entry comes from a study of beta chain features in type 1 diabetes. Study results and caveats: Significant though moderate, a shortening of TCRB CDR3s appeared in all four CD4+ subsets of Type 1 diabetes patients.

The authors sorted CD4+ naive, central memory, regulatory and stem cell-like memory cells via CD45RO/CCR7/CD25/CD127/CD95/CD27. This CDR3 comprises 16 residues. The germline gives CDR1 SGHAT, CDR2 FQNNGV. The V gene end was trimmed by 4 bases and the J gene end by 3 bases; junction bases not matched to a gene: 9. Source material: naive CD4+ T cells from blood. This TCR derives from a woman aged 18 to 35 with type 1 diabetes. The V call is TRBV11-2, the J call TRBJ2-1; 7 bases map to TRBD2. The CDR3 is CASSSREGRVYNEQFF. Written as DNA, the CDR3 is TGTGCCAGCAGCTCGAGGGAGGGCCGGGTCTACAATGAGCAGTTCTTC.